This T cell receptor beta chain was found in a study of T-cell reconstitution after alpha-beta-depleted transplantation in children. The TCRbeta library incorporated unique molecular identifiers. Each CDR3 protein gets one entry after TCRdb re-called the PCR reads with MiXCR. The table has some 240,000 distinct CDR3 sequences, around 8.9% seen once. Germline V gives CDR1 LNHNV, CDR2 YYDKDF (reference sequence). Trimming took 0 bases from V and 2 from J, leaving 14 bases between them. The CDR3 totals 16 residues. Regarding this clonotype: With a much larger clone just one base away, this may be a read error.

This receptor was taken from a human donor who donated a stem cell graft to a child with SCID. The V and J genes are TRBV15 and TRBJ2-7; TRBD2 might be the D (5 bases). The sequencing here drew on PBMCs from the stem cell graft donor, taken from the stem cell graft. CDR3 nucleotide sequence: TGTGCCACCAGCAGAGATGTTGGGCAGACTACCTACGAGCAGTACTTC. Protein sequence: CATSRDVGQTTYEQYF.